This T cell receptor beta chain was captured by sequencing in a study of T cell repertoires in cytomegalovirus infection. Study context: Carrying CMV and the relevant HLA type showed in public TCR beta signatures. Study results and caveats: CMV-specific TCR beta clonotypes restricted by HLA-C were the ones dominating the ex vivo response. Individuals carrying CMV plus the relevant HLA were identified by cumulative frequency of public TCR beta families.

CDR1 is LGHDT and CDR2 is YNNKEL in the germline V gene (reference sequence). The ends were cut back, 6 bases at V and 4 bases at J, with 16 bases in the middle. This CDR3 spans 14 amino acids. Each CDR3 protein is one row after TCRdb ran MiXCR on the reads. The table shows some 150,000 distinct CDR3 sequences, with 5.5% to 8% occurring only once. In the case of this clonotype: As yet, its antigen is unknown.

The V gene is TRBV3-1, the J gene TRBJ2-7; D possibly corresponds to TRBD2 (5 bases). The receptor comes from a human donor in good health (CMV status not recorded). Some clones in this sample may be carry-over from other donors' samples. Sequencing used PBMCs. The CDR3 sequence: CASSGGRSGYEQYF. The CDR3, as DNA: TGTGCCAGCAGTGGAGGACGCTCCGGGTACGAGCAGTACTTC.